The present T cell receptor (beta chain) was sequenced within a study of blood T cell repertoires in COVID-19 (dated by TCRdb to 2019 to 2021). About the study as a whole: Collaborator samples came from the United States, Italy and Spain and covered acute and convalescent phases of COVID-19. The material from the prospective study consisted of cDNA or gDNA derived from T cells, B-cell-depleted T cells, or PBMCs. Subjects who had been exposed to COVID-19, were actively infected with it, or had recovered from it provided the deeply sampled blood TCRbeta repertoires that made up the dataset. A freely available public database, intended as a resource for researchers studying the immune response to SARS-CoV-2, is where the repertoires were released. Samples were obtained from the ongoing ImmuneRACE study (first 160 participants) and from some 1,200 subjects provided by 6 global collaborators. Nearly every sample came with metadata listing a de-identified subject ID, COVID-19 status, age in years and sex. Where available, HLA class I and class II types were taken from metadata supplied by the sample provider and were not determined by assay-based typing. Overall results and qualifications from the work: The amount of clinical and demographic metadata varied by source and participant and was provided uncurated.

This clone showed up just once. Its antigen remains undetermined. No base quality values were provided; no much bigger clone lies one nucleotide off. Each collaborating institution followed its own protocols to collect whole blood in K2EDTA tubes. For TCRbeta analysis, collaborators shipped samples as frozen whole blood, isolated PBMCs, or DNA extracted from either of those sample types. TCRbeta CDR3 regions were amplified from genomic DNA by means of the immunoSEQ Assay, a bias-controlled multiplex PCR. In the source study's methods: The number of nucleated cells in each sample was estimated from the amplification of reference gene primers within the assay. To quantify the absolute abundance of each unique TCRbeta CDR3 rearrangement, sequence reads were collapsed and filtered. For each sample, productive Simpson clonality was calculated as the square root of Simpson's diversity index across productive rearrangements. Held by TCRdb, this immuneACCESS table contains in-frame sequences only and omits some clones. Under half of the omission traces to an unresolved V gene where checked; the cause of the rest is unknown. The V and J calls and clone size are taken from that table; D and trimming were inferred from the DNA. This sample holds 150,000 or so clones; roughly 84% were observed only once. Of the sample, 35% to 40% falls within the top ten clones.

The CDR3 contains 16 residues, cysteine and phenylalanine counted. The kept DNA is CDR3 alone, 48 bases in frame from the first base. Trimmed from V: 4 bases; trimmed from J: 6 bases; junction bases lacking a gene match: 11. CDR1 LNHDA and CDR2 SQIVND are derived from the germline V gene (reference sequence). Sequenced input: peripheral blood. This sequence originates from a human donor in a cohort sampled during active COVID-19. The chain is made from TRBV19 and TRBJ1-5, with TRBD1 identical over 8 junction bases. In nucleotide form, the sequence is TGTGCCAGTAGTACCGGACAGGGCTCACCGGTTCAGCCCCAGCATTTT. This translates into CASSTGQGSPVQPQHF.